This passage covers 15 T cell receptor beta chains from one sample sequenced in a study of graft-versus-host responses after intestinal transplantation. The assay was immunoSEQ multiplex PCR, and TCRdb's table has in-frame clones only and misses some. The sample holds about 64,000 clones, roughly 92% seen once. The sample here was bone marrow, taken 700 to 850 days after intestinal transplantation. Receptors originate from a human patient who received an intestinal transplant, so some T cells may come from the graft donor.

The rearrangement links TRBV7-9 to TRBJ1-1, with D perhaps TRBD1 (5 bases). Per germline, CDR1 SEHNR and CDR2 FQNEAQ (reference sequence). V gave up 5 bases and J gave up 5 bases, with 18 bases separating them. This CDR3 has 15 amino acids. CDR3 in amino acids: CASSPPLGGDTEAFF. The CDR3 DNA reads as TGTGCCAGCAGCCCGCCGTTGGGGGGTGATACTGAAGCTTTCTTT.

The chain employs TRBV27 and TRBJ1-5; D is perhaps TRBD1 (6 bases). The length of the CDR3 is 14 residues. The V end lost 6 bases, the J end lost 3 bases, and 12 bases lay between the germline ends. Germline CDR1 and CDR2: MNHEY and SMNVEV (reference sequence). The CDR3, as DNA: TGTGCCAGCAGGCTGGGGGGGCCCAATCAGCCCCAGCATTTT. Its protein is CASRLGGPNQPQHF.

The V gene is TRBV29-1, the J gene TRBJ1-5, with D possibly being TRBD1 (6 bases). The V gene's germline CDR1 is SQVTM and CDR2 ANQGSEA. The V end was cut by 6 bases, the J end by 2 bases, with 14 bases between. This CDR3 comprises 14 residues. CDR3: CSVATGYGNQPQHF. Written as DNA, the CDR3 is TGCAGCGTGGCCACAGGGTACGGCAATCAGCCCCAGCATTTT.

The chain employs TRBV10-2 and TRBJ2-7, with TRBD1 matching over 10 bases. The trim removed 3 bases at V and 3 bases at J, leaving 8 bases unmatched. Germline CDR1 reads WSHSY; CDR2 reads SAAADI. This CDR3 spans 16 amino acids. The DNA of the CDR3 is TGCGCCAGCAGTGACCCGCGGACAGGGGGATACTACGAGCAGTACTTC. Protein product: CASSDPRTGGYYEQYF.

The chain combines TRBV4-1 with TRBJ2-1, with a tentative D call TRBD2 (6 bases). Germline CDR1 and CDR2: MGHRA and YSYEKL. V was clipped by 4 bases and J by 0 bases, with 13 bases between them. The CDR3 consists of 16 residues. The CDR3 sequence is CASSREAGHSYNEQFF. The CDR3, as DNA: TGCGCCAGCAGCCGAGAAGCGGGCCACTCCTACAATGAGCAGTTCTTC.

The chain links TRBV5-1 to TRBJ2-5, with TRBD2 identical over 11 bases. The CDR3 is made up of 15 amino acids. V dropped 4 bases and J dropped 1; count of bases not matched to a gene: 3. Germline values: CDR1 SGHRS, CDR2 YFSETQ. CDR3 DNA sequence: TGCGCCAGCAGCACTGGGACTAGCGGCCAAGAGACCCAGTACTTC. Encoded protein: CASSTGTSGQETQYF.

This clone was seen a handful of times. The CDR3 DNA sequence: TGTGCCAGCTCACCCCCTAACGGGAGGGCCCACGAGCAGTACTTC. Translation: CASSPPNGRAHEQYF. The chain is built from TRBV18 and TRBJ2-7; 8 bases agree with TRBD2. V dropped 3 bases and J dropped 5; count of bases not matched to a gene: 9. Looked up from germline, CDR1 is KGHSH and CDR2 is LQKENI. The length of the CDR3 is 15 residues.

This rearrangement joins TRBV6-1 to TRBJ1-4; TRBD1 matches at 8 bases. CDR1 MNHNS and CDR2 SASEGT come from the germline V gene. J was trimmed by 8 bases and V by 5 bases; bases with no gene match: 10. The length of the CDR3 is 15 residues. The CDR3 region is CASSQRTGMTEKLFF. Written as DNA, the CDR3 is TGTGCCAGCAGTCAGAGGACAGGGATGACGGAAAAACTGTTTTTT.

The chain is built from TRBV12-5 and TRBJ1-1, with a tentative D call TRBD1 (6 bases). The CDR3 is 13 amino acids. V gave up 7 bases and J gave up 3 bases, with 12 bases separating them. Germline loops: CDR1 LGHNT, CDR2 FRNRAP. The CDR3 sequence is CASANRADTEAFF. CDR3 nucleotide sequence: TGTGCTAGTGCAAACAGGGCGGACACTGAAGCTTTCTTT.

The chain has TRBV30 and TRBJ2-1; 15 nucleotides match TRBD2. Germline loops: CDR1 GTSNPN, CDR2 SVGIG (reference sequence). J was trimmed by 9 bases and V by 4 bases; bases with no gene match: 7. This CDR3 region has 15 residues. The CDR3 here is CAWTRTSGRASEQFF. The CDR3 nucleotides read TGTGCCTGGACCCGGACTAGCGGGAGGGCCAGTGAGCAGTTCTTC.

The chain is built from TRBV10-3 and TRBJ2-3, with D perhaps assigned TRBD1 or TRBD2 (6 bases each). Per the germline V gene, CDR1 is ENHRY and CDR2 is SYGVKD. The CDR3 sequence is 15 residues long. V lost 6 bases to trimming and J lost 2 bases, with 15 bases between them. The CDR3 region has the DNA TGTGCCATCAGGGGGGGACAAGGGAACACAGATACGCAGTATTTT. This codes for CAIRGGQGNTDTQYF.

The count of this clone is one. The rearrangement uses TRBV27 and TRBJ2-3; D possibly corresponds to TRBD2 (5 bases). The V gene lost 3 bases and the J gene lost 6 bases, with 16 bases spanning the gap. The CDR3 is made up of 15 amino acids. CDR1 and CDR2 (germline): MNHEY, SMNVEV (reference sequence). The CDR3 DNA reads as TGTGCCAGCAGTTTTGGACTTCTCCCTCCCGATACGCAGTATTTT. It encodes CASSFGLLPPDTQYF.

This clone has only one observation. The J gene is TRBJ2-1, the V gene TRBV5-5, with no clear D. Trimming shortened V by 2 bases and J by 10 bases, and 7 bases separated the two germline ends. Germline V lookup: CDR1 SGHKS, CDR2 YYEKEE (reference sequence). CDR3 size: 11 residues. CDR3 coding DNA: TGTGCCAGCAGCTTAGGAGCCGAGCAGTTCTTC. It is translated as CASSLGAEQFF.

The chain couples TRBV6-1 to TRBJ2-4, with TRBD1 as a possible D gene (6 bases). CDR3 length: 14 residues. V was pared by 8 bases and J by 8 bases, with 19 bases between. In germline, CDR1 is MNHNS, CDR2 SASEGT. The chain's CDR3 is CASGHQQGEDIQYF. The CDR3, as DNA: TGTGCCAGCGGCCATCAACAGGGTGAGGACATTCAGTACTTC.

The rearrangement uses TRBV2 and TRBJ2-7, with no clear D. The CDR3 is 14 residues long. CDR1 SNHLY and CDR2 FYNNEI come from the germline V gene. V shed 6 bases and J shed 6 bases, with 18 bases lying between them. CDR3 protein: CASSVDSPASEQYF. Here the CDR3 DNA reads TGTGCCAGCAGCGTTGACTCTCCTGCCTCCGAGCAGTACTTC.